Presented here are 14 T cell receptor beta chains from one specimen sequenced in a study of T-cell memory formation after mild COVID-19. TCRdb re-called the 5' RACE reads through MiXCR, storing one row per CDR3 protein. This table has about 310,000 distinct CDR3 sequences, 15% to 20% appearing once. Sequences were obtained from PBMCs or a T cell subset sorted from them (not recorded which). The source of these receptors is a man between 18 and 35 years old who had mild COVID-19 (a few samples of this study predate the infection). Cell type and time point are not known.

The chain uses TRBV6-5 and TRBJ1-2; D is undetermined. There are 14 residues in the CDR3. CDR1 and CDR2 from the germline V gene are MNHEY and SVGAGI. V gave up 2 bases and J gave up 6 bases, with 13 bases separating them. DNA of the CDR3: TGTGCCAGCAGTTACCGTATACTCGGAGATGGCTACACCTTC. The encoded protein is CASSYRILGDGYTF.

There are a few counts of this clonotype. The rearrangement joins TRBV7-3 to TRBJ2-3, with D unresolved. The CDR3 has 15 amino acids. Germline loops: CDR1 SGHTA, CDR2 FQGTGA. The V end lost 2 bases, the J end lost 2 bases, and 11 bases lay between the germline ends. The CDR3: CASSLAPQNTDTQYF. The CDR3, as DNA: TGTGCCAGCAGCTTAGCGCCGCAGAACACAGATACGCAGTATTTT.

The rearrangement joins TRBV11-2 to TRBJ1-1; a possible D gene is TRBD1 (5 bases). CDR1 is SGHAT and CDR2 is FQNNGV in the germline V gene. Trimming removed 1 base at V and 3 bases at J, with 9 bases between. The CDR3 totals 14 residues. DNA for the CDR3: TGTGCCAGCAGCTTAGGACAGATTTACACTGAAGCTTTCTTT. It specifies CASSLGQIYTEAFF.

This clonotype appeared a few times. The J gene is TRBJ2-1, the V gene TRBV20-1; TRBD2 might be the D (6 bases). Germline assignment: CDR1 DFQATT and CDR2 SNEGSKA (reference sequence). Trimming removed 6 bases at V and 0 bases at J, with 9 bases between. This CDR3 comprises 13 residues. In DNA form, the CDR3 reads TGCAGTGCCGAACTAGCCTCCTACAATGAGCAGTTCTTC. Its translation is CSAELASYNEQFF.

The sample holds a few counts of this clonotype. The genes are TRBV7-2 and TRBJ2-1; perhaps TRBD2 as D (5 bases). V lost 4 bases to trimming and J lost 2 bases, with 18 bases between them. This CDR3 is 17 amino acids long. Germline V gene lookup returns CDR1 SGHTA and CDR2 FQGNSA. In nucleotides, the CDR3 is TGTGCCAGCAGCTCAGAGGGAAGCTACAACACCTACAATGAGCAGTTCTTC. It translates to CASSSEGSYNTYNEQFF.

The chain is built from TRBV7-9 and TRBJ1-2, with D possibly matching TRBD1 (5 bases). With 5 bases removed from V and 3 bases from J, the gap between germline ends came to 13 bases. The germline V gene has CDR1 SEHNR and CDR2 FQNEAQ (reference sequence). The CDR3 length is 14 residues. In nucleotides, the CDR3 is TGTGCCAGCAGCCCTCCTGCAGGGTACTATGGCTACACCTTC. This codes for CASSPPAGYYGYTF.

This clonotype turned up a few times. V gene TRBV7-2 combines with J gene TRBJ1-3, with D possibly being TRBD1 (6 bases). CDR1 and CDR2 (germline): SGHTA, FQGNSA. V dropped 3 bases and J dropped 0 bases, with 12 bases sitting between them. The CDR3 is made up of 16 amino acids. Written as DNA, the CDR3 is TGTGCCAGCAGCTTCGGACAGAGCAACTCTGGAAACACCATATATTTT. It yields the protein CASSFGQSNSGNTIYF.

This clonotype was detected many times. The chain employs TRBV5-1 and TRBJ2-3; perhaps TRBD2 as D (5 bases). Germline CDR1 and CDR2: SGHRS and YFSETQ. This CDR3 has 13 residues. V was clipped by 7 bases and J by 4 bases, with 13 bases between them. The CDR3, as DNA: TGCGCCAGCGGGGAGATCAAGGCAGATACGCAGTATTTT. Its translation is CASGEIKADTQYF.

This chain joins TRBV5-1 and TRBJ2-5; 8 positions match TRBD1. Germline-derived CDR1 and CDR2 are SGHRS and YFSETQ. The CDR3 has 14 residues. The V gene end was trimmed by 6 bases and the J gene end by 3 bases; junction bases not matched to a gene: 7. CDR3 DNA sequence: TGCGCCAGCAATCGCAGGGGGCGAGAAGAGACCCAGTACTTC. Protein sequence: CASNRRGREETQYF.

This clonotype occurred a few times. The rearrangement joins TRBV19 to TRBJ2-3; D not certain. Per the germline V gene, CDR1 is LNHDA and CDR2 is SQIVND (reference sequence). This CDR3 contains 16 residues. Between the trimmed V and J ends, which lost 1 base and 2 bases, there was a span of 13 bases. The CDR3 DNA reads TGTGCCAGTAGTATAGTTGGCGGATCTTTCACAGATACGCAGTATTTT. It yields the protein CASSIVGGSFTDTQYF.

The chain couples TRBV5-6 to TRBJ2-5; D uncertain. The V gene's germline CDR1 is SGHDT and CDR2 YYEEEE. With 5 bases removed from V and 4 bases from J, the gap between germline ends came to 18 bases. The CDR3 sequence is 15 residues long. Written as DNA, the CDR3 is TGTGCCAGCAGTCACGGGCGAAGGGTGGGAGAGACCCAGTACTTC. The encoded protein is CASSHGRRVGETQYF.

The chain is built from TRBV4-3 and TRBJ2-3; 7 bases are shared with TRBD2. The V gene's germline CDR1 is LGHNA and CDR2 YSLEER. V dropped 0 bases and J dropped 5; count of bases not matched to a gene: 5. This CDR3 region has 15 residues. DNA for the CDR3: TGCGCCAGCAGCCAAGATGGGGGGAGGGGAGATACGCAGTATTTT. Its translation: CASSQDGGRGDTQYF.

The chain employs TRBV7-8 and TRBJ2-3; possibly TRBD2 for D (6 bases). In germline, CDR1 is SGHVS, CDR2 FQNEAQ. The CDR3 is made up of 13 amino acids. Trimming shortened V by 1 base and J by 9 bases, and 11 bases separated the two germline ends. The CDR3 coding sequence is TGTGCCAGCAGCTTAGATAGCGGTATAACGCAGTATTTT. It yields the protein CASSLDSGITQYF.

This clonotype has just a few counts. The chain carries TRBV7-2 and TRBJ2-1; tentatively, D is TRBD2 (5 bases). V was pared by 5 bases and J by 7 bases, with 12 bases between. The CDR3 has 13 residues. Looked up from germline, CDR1 is SGHTA and CDR2 is FQGNSA. The CDR3, as DNA: TGTGCCAGCAGCCCGTCGGGGTTTAATGAGCAGTTCTTC. Protein sequence: CASSPSGFNEQFF.